This T cell receptor (beta chain) was retrieved from a study of T cell changes during pregnancy in multiple sclerosis. J was trimmed by 4 bases and V by 2 bases; bases with no gene match: 6. Per germline, CDR1 KGHSH and CDR2 LQKENI. The CDR3 sequence is 15 residues long. The data were produced by immunoSEQ multiplex PCR, yet TCRdb's version contains in-frame clones alone and is incomplete. The repertoire holds around 100,000 clones, almost 95% seen once, with about 1% in the top ten. V and J are TRBV18 and TRBJ2-3; 7 bases are shared with TRBD1. Sequenced material: peripheral blood, taken before pregnancy. This clonotype was sampled from a female donor with multiple sclerosis, enrolled in a pregnancy study. CDR3: CASSPRGQVSDTQYF. The CDR3 DNA reads TGTGCCAGCTCACCAAGGGGGCAGGTCTCAGATACGCAGTATTTT.